The next 8 T cell receptor beta chains were all read from a single sample in a study of blood T cell repertoires in COVID-19. The repertoire was sequenced with immunoSEQ multiplex PCR; TCRdb's copy has only in-frame clones and lacks some. This sample carries 150,000 to 200,000 clones, over 80% of them seen once, and the ten largest clones take about 4.8%. Sequencing used peripheral blood. These receptors were obtained from a man aged 30 to 39 with COVID-19, enrolled during active disease.

This chain connects TRBV7-8 to TRBJ2-7; no definite D call. The CDR3 has 13 residues. The germline V gene has CDR1 SGHVS and CDR2 FQNEAQ. V lost 8 bases to trimming and J lost 9 bases, with 20 bases between them. The chain's CDR3 is CASAAVLESGQYF. CDR3 DNA sequence: TGTGCCAGCGCTGCGGTTTTGGAGTCGGGGCAGTACTTC.

The V call is TRBV23-1, the J call TRBJ2-5, with TRBD1 identical over 10 bases. TRBV23-1 is identified as an open reading frame with a role that is uncertain. The CDR3 totals 14 residues. J was trimmed by 3 bases and V by 4 bases; bases with no gene match: 2. CDR3 DNA: TGCGCCAGCAGTCGGACAGGGGGGAAAGAGACCCAGTACTTC. This gives the protein CASSRTGGKETQYF.

This clone was observed a single time. The V call is TRBV7-3, the J call TRBJ1-1, with D maybe TRBD1 (6 bases). Per the germline V gene, CDR1 is SGHTA and CDR2 is FQGTGA. V lost 2 bases and J lost 8, with 12 bases in between. This CDR3 comprises 13 residues. The CDR3, as DNA: TGTGCCAGCAGCTTAGACAGGAGGTCCGAAGCTTTCTTT. Protein product: CASSLDRRSEAFF.

V gene TRBV5-1 combines with J gene TRBJ1-1; 10 bases map to TRBD1. CDR1 and CDR2 from the germline V gene are SGHRS and YFSETQ. The CDR3 contains 17 residues. V was pared by 4 bases and J by 0 bases, with 9 bases of the junction left unmatched. This chain's CDR3 is CASSPGQGRGLNTEAFF. The DNA of the CDR3 is TGCGCCAGCAGCCCGGGACAGGGGAGAGGGTTGAACACTGAAGCTTTCTTT.

V and J are TRBV12-3 or TRBV12-4 and TRBJ1-1; 7 nucleotides align to TRBD1. The V gene end was trimmed by 8 bases and the J gene end by 4 bases; junction bases not matched to a gene: 4. The CDR3 is 12 residues long. CDR3 loop: CASGRDSTEAFF. CDR3 bases: TGTGCCAGCGGAAGGGACAGCACTGAAGCTTTCTTT.

The CDR3 region is CASSKGDRTLYSNQPQHF. DNA for the CDR3: TGTGCCAGCAGCAAAGGGGACAGAACCCTATACAGCAATCAGCCCCAGCATTTT. The chain combines TRBV21-1 with TRBJ1-5; TRBD1 is taken as the D call from the table, unchecked against the DNA. TRBV21-1 is listed as a pseudogene. The CDR3 covers 18 residues.

The chain combines TRBV25-1 with TRBJ1-3; D is unclear. V was pared by 3 bases and J by 0 bases, with 9 bases between. Germline lookup yields CDR1 MGHDK and CDR2 SYGVNS. The CDR3 length is 15 residues. In DNA, the CDR3 is TGTGCCAGCAGTGATCCGGGTAGCTCTGGAAACACCATATATTTT. It is translated as CASSDPGSSGNTIYF.

The V gene is TRBV6-5, the J gene TRBJ2-4; the D gene is possibly TRBD1 (5 bases). V lost 0 bases, J lost 4 bases, and 10 bases lay in between. CDR3 length equals 15 residues. Germline loops: CDR1 MNHEY, CDR2 SVGAGI. The CDR3 spells CASSYSGHSKNIQYF. The CDR3 nucleotides are TGTGCCAGCAGTTACTCCGGACACTCGAAAAACATTCAGTACTTC.